The 6 T cell receptor beta chains listed next were all sequenced from one sample in a study of cytomegalovirus exposure and HLA in healthy donors (dated by TCRdb to 2016 to 2017). Library creation used the immunoSEQ multiplex PCR assay. For the multiplex PCR, a mixture combining 60 forward primers for TCR Vbeta segments and 13 reverse primers for TCR Jbeta segments was used. In its TCRdb copy, this immuneACCESS table keeps in-frame sequences only and misses some clones. Where compared with another copy, unresolved V genes explain less than half of these, and the others have no known cause. This sample comprises around 85,000 clones, approximately 75% of them detected only once. The top ten hold 4.2% of the sample. The sample consisted of PBMCs. The receptors here all came from a man aged 60 to 69 in good health and CMV-seronegative.

The chain has TRBV6-5 and TRBJ2-3; TRBD2 matches 8 bases. V dropped 7 bases and J dropped 2; count of bases not matched to a gene: 8. CDR3 size: 15 residues. CDR1 and CDR2 (germline): MNHEY, SVGAGI. The CDR3 region is CASNSLAAATDTQYF. CDR3 DNA: TGTGCCAGCAACTCACTAGCGGCGGCCACAGATACGCAGTATTTT.

The CDR3 is CASSLWAQGADYGYTF. CDR3 nucleotide sequence: TGTGCCAGCAGCTTATGGGCACAGGGGGCCGACTATGGCTACACCTTC. The chain joins TRBV7-3 to TRBJ1-2, with 9 positions matching TRBD1. With 2 bases clipped from V and 3 bases from J, the junction kept 7 bases outside the gene matches. Germline-derived CDR1 and CDR2 are SGHTA and FQGTGA. The CDR3 has 16 amino acids.

The chain carries TRBV19 and TRBJ2-2; D not certain. There are 11 residues in the CDR3. The V end was cut by 7 bases, the J end by 5 bases, with 5 bases between. CDR1 is LNHDA, CDR2 SQIVND, per germline (reference sequence). The DNA for the CDR3 is TGTGCCAGTACCCTGACCGGGGAGCTGTTTTTT. Translation: CASTLTGELFF.

This chain uses TRBV19 with TRBJ1-5; possibly TRBD1 for D (6 bases). The CDR3 extends over 14 amino acids. Germline V gives CDR1 LNHDA, CDR2 SQIVND (reference sequence). V was clipped by 5 bases and J by 4 bases, with 12 bases between them. The CDR3 region is CASSPTGTNQPQHF. CDR3 DNA sequence: TGTGCCAGTAGTCCCACCGGGACAAATCAGCCCCAGCATTTT. The full variable domain, its missing parts supplied by reference TRBV19 and TRBJ1-5, is DGGITQSPKYLFRKEGQNVTLSCEQNLNHDAMYWYRQDPGQGLRLIYYSQIVNDFQKGDIAEGYSVSREKKESFPLTVTSAQKNPTAFYLCASSPTGTNQPQHFGDGTRLSIL.

This rearrangement joins TRBV7-8 to TRBJ1-1, with 7 nucleotides matching TRBD1. This CDR3 spans 17 amino acids. Germline loops: CDR1 SGHVS, CDR2 FQNEAQ. The V segment lost 5 bases and the J segment 3 bases; nucleotides outside the gene matches: 15. CDR3 sequence (DNA): TGTGCCAGCAGCAAGACTTCGACAGGGATAGGCGACACTGAAGCTTTCTTT. Amino acid sequence: CASSKTSTGIGDTEAFF. The complete variable domain, with remaining parts taken from reference TRBV7-8 and TRBJ1-1, reads GAGVSQSPRYKVAKRGQDVALRCDPISGHVSLFWYQQALGQGPEFLTYFQNEAQLDKSGLPSDRFFAERPEGSVSTLKIQRTQQEDSAVYLCASSKTSTGIGDTEAFFGQGTRLTVV.

The rearrangement joins TRBV6-7 to TRBJ2-3, with D possibly matching TRBD2 (5 bases). TRBV6-7 is an ORF, with its function uncertain. V shed 4 bases and J shed 4 bases, with 18 bases lying between them. The CDR3 contains 16 residues. The DNA for the CDR3 is TGTGCCAGCAGTTTTCGGACGGCAGCGGCTGCAGATACGCAGTATTTT. It translates to CASSFRTAAAADTQYF.